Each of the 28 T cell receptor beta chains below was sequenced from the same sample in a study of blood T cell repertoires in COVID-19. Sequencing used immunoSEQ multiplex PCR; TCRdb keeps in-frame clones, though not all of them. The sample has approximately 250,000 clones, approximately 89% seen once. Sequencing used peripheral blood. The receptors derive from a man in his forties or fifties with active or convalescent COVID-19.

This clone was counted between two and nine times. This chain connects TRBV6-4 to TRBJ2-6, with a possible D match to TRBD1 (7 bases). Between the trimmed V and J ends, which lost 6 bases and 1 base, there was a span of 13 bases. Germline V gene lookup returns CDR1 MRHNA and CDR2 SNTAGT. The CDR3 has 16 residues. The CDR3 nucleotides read TGTGCCAGCAGCCAGGGGGGTCCGTCTGGGGCCAACGTCCTGACTTTC. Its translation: CASSQGGPSGANVLTF.

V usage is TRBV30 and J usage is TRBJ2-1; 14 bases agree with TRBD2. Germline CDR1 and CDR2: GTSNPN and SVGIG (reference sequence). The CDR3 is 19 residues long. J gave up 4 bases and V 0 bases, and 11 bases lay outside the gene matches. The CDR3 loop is CAWSVSGLAGGGAYNEQFF. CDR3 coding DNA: TGTGCCTGGAGTGTCTCTGGACTAGCGGGAGGTGGGGCTTACAATGAGCAGTTCTTC.

In DNA, the CDR3 is TGTGCCAGCTCCGAATTGACAGGGGGCTTTGGCTACACCTTC. This gives the protein CASSELTGGFGYTF. V is TRBV4-2 and J is TRBJ1-2; 10 nucleotides agree with TRBD1. With V trimmed by 8 bases and J by 7 bases, 10 bases remained unmatched. Germline-derived CDR1 and CDR2 are LGHNA and YNFKEQ. This CDR3 region has 14 residues.

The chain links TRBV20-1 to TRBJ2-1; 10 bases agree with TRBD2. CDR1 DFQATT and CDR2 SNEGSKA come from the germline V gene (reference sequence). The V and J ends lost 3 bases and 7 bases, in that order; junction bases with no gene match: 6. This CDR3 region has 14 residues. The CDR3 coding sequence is TGCAGTGCTAGTGGGGGGACTAGCGTGAATGAGCAGTTCTTC. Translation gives CSASGGTSVNEQFF.

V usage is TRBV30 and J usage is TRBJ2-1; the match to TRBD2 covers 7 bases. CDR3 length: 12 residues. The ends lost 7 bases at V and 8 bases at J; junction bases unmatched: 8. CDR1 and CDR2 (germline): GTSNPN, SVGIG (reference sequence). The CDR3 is CASLRGVDEQFF. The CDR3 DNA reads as TGTGCCTCACTTCGGGGGGTCGATGAGCAGTTCTTC.

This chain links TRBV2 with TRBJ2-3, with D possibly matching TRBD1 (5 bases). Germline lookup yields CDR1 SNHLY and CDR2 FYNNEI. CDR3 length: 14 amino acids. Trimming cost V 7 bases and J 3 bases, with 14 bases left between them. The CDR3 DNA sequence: TGTGCCAGCAAGAGTCAGGGATCAACAGATACGCAGTATTTT. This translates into CASKSQGSTDTQYF.

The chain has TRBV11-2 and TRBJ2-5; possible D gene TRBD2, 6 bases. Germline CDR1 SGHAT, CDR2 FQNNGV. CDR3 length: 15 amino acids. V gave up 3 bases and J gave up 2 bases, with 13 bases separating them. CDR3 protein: CASSFSGGYQETQYF. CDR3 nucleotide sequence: TGTGCCAGCAGCTTCTCCGGGGGTTATCAAGAGACCCAGTACTTC.

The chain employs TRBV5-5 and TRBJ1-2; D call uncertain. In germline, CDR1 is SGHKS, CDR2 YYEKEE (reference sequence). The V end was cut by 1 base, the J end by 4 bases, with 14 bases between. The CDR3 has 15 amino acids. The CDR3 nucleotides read TGTGCCAGCAGCTTGTCCAGCCACCAGGCCTATGGCTACACCTTC. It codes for CASSLSSHQAYGYTF.

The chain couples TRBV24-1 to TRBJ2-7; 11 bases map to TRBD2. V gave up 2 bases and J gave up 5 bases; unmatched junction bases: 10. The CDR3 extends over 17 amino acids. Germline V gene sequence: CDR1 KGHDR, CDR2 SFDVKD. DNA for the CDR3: TGTGCCACCAGTGATTACACTAGCGGGAGAGAGTCAAACGAGCAGTACTTC. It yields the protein CATSDYTSGRESNEQYF.

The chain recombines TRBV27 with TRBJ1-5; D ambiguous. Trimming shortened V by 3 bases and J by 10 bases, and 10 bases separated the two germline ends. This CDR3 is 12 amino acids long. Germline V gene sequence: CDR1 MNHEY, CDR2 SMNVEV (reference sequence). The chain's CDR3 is CASSFQNGPQHF. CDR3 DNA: TGTGCCAGCAGTTTCCAAAACGGTCCCCAGCATTTT.

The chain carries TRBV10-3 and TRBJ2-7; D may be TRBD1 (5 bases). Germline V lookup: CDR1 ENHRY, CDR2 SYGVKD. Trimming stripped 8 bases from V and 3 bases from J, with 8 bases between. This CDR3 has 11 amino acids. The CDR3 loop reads CAIGADYEQYF. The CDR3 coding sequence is TGTGCCATCGGGGCAGACTACGAGCAGTACTTC.

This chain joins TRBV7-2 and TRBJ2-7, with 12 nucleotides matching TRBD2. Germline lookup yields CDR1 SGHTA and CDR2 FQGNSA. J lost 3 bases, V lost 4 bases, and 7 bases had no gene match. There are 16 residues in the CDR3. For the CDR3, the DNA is TGTGCCAGCAGCTCCCAACCGGGACTAGCGGGCTACGAGCAGTACTTC. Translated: CASSSQPGLAGYEQYF.

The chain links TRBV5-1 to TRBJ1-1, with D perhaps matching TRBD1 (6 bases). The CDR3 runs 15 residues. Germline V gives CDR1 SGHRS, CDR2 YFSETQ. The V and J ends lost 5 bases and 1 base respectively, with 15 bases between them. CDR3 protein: CASRVQGDENTEAFF. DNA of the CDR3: TGCGCCAGCAGAGTACAGGGCGATGAGAACACTGAAGCTTTCTTT.

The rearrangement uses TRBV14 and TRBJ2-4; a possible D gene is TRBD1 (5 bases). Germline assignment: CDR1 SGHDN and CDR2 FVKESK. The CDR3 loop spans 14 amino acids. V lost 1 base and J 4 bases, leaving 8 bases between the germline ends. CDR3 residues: CASSQAKGKNIQYF. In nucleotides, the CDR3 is TGTGCCAGCAGCCAAGCCAAGGGGAAAAACATTCAGTACTTC.

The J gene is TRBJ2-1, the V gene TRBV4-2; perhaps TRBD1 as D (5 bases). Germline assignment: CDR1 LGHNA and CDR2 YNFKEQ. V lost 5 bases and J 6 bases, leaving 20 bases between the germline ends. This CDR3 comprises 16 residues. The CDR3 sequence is CASSARVQSILNEQFF. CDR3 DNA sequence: TGTGCCAGCAGCGCCAGGGTTCAATCGATCCTCAATGAGCAGTTCTTC.

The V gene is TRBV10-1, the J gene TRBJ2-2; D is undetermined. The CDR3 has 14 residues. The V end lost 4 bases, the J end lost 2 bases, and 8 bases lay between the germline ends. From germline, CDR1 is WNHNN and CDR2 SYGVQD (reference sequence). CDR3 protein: CASSAQTNTGELFF. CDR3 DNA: TGCGCCAGCAGTGCCCAGACAAACACCGGGGAGCTGTTTTTT.

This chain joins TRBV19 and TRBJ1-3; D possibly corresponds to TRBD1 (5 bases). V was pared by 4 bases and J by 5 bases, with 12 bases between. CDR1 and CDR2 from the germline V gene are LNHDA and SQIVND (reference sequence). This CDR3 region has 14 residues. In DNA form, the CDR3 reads TGTGCCAGTAGTAAGGAGGGGTTGCGAAACACCATATATTTT. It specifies CASSKEGLRNTIYF.

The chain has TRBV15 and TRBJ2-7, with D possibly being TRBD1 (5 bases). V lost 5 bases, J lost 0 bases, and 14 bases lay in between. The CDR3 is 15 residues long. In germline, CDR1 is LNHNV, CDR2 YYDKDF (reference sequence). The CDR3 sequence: CATSQGSGPSYEQYF. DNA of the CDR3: TGTGCCACCAGCCAAGGCTCAGGGCCCTCCTACGAGCAGTACTTC.

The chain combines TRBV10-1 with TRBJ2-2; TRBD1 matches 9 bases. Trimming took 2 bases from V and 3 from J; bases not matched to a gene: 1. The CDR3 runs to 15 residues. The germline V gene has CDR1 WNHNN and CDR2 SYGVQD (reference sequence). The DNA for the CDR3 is TGCGCCAGCAGTGAGGGACAGGGGTACACCGGGGAGCTGTTTTTT. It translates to CASSEGQGYTGELFF.

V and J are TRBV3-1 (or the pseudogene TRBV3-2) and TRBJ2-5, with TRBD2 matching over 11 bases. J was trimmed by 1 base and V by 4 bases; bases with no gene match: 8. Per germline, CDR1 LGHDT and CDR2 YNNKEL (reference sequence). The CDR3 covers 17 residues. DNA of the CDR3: TGTGCCAGCAGCCTAAACCTAGCGGGGGGCCTCCAAGAGACCCAGTACTTC. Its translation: CASSLNLAGGLQETQYF.

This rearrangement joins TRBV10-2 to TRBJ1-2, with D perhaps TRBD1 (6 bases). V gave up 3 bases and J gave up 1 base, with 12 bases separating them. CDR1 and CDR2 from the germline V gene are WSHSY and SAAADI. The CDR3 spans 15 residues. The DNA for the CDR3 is TGCGCCAGCAGTGAATTGGACAGACTTAACTATGGCTACACCTTC. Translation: CASSELDRLNYGYTF.

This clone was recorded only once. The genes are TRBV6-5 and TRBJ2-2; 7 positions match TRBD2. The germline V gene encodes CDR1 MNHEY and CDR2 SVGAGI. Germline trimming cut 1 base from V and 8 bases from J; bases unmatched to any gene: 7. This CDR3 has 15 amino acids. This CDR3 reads CASSYFYSAGGELFF. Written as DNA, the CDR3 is TGTGCCAGCAGTTACTTCTACTCAGCGGGGGGGGAGCTGTTTTTT.

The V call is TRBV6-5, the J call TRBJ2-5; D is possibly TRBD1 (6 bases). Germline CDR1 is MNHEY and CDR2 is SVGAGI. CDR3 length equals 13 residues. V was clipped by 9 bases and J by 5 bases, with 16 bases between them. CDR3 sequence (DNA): TGTGCCAGTCGCGCTGGGGGCGGCGAGACCCAGTACTTC. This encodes CASRAGGGETQYF.

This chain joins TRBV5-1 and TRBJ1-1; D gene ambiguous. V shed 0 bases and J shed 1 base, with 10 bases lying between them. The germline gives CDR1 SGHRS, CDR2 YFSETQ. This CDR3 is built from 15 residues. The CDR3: CASSLVADENTEAFF. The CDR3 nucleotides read TGCGCCAGCAGCTTGGTAGCAGACGAGAACACTGAAGCTTTCTTT.

The CDR3 region is CASIISGGSGANVLTF. DNA for the CDR3: TGCGCCAGCATCATCTCAGGGGGCTCCGGGGCCAACGTCCTGACTTTC. The rearrangement links TRBV5-1 to TRBJ2-6; TRBD1 matches at 8 bases. Germline V gene data show CDR1 as SGHRS and CDR2 as YFSETQ. Losses at the gene ends were 6 bases for V and 4 bases for J; bases not matched to a gene: 9. There are 16 residues in the CDR3.

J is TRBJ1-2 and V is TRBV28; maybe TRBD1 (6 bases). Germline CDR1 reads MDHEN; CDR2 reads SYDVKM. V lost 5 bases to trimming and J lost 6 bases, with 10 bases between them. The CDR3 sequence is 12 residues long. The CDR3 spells CASSLTGDGYTF. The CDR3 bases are TGTGCCAGCAGTCTGACAGGCGATGGCTACACCTTC.

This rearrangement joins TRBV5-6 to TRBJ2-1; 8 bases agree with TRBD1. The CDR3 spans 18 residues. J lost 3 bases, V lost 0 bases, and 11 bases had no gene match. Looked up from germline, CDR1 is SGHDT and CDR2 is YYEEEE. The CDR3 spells CASSLEVWRTGNYNEQFF. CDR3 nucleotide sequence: TGTGCCAGCAGCTTGGAAGTTTGGAGGACAGGGAACTACAATGAGCAGTTCTTC.

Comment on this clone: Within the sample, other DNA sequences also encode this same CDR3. CDR3 sequence reads: CASSPSVYEQYF. CDR3 DNA sequence: TGTGCCAGCTCACCAAGCGTCTACGAGCAGTACTTC. The chain couples TRBV18 to TRBJ2-7; no clear D. The CDR3 is made up of 12 amino acids. Germline values: CDR1 KGHSH, CDR2 LQKENI. Deletions cut 2 bases from V and 3 bases from J, with 5 bases between.